This passage covers 14 T cell receptor beta chains from one sample sequenced in a study of beta chain features in type 1 diabetes. Of the isolated RNA, all was reverse transcribed, and so the sequenced material was expressed TCRB transcripts. The assay was immunoSEQ multiplex PCR, and TCRdb's table has in-frame clones only and misses some. The repertoire holds about 320,000 clones, approximately 15% seen once, with over 5.5% in the top ten. Sequencing was performed on central memory CD4+ T cells from blood. These receptors came from a man aged 25 to 40 in good health.

This clone was counted only a few times. The chain couples TRBV19 to TRBJ2-1, with D maybe TRBD2 (6 bases). The V gene's germline CDR1 is LNHDA and CDR2 SQIVND (reference sequence). V was clipped by 7 bases and J by 7 bases, with 14 bases between them. The CDR3 spans 13 residues. The CDR3 DNA reads as TGTGCCAGTAACCGGGACTCGCTTAATGAGCAGTTCTTC. This sequence encodes CASNRDSLNEQFF.

The V call is TRBV6-5, the J call TRBJ2-7; 12 nucleotides agree with TRBD1. V was pared by 6 bases and J by 4 bases, with 4 bases of the junction left unmatched. CDR3 length: 14 amino acids. CDR1 and CDR2 from the germline V gene are MNHEY and SVGAGI. The CDR3: CASSLGQGAYEQYV. As DNA, the CDR3 is TGTGCCAGCAGCCTGGGACAGGGGGCTTACGAGCAGTACGTC.

The V and J genes are TRBV2 and TRBJ1-3; D is ambiguous. In germline, CDR1 is SNHLY, CDR2 FYNNEI. CDR3 length: 12 amino acids. Trimming cost V 11 bases and J 1 base, with 9 bases left between them. The CDR3 protein is CAGRGSGNTIYF. The DNA for the CDR3 is TGTGCCGGGCGGGGATCTGGAAACACCATATATTTT.

This clone was picked up many times. The CDR3 coding sequence is TGTGCCAGCAGCCAAGGGTCAGGGATACAGTACGTC. It is translated as CASSQGSGIQYV. V usage is TRBV16 and J usage is TRBJ2-7; possible D gene TRBD1, 5 bases. V was trimmed by 2 bases and J by 10 bases, leaving 12 bases between them. This CDR3 has 12 amino acids. Looked up from germline, CDR1 is KGHSY and CDR2 is FQNENV.

This clone was observed a handful of times. The chain joins TRBV14 to TRBJ2-5; D ambiguous. V was clipped by 4 bases and J by 4 bases, with 16 bases between them. CDR1 and CDR2 (germline): SGHDN, FVKESK. The CDR3 loop spans 15 amino acids. CDR3 DNA: TGTGCCAGCAGCCTCAGCGCTCCCACCCCAGAGACCCAGTACTTC. Its translation: CASSLSAPTPETQYF.

This clone was detected only a few times. A much bigger clone sits one base away, suggesting this may be a read error. This sample also contains other DNA sequences that code for the same CDR3. The CDR3 loop reads CASSQGLGAETQYF. The CDR3 nucleotides read TGTGCCAGCAGCCAAGGACTAGGGGCGGAGACCCAGTACTTC. The chain recombines TRBV7-7 with TRBJ2-5; 7 bases map to TRBD2. Per germline, CDR1 SSHAT and CDR2 FNYEAQ (reference sequence). This CDR3 region has 14 residues. The ends lost 5 bases at V and 5 bases at J; junction bases unmatched: 8.

This clone was found a few times. The CDR3 protein is CASSEATGFGGRRPQHF. In DNA, the CDR3 is TGTGCCAGCAGTGAAGCTACAGGGTTTGGGGGCCGGCGGCCCCAGCATTTT. J is TRBJ1-5 and V is TRBV6-1; perhaps TRBD1 as D (6 bases). V lost 0 bases and J 9 bases, leaving 21 bases between the germline ends. The length of the CDR3 is 17 residues. Germline CDR1 MNHNS, CDR2 SASEGT.

This clone has more than one count but fewer than ten. J is TRBJ2-7 and V is TRBV6-6; TRBD2 might be the D (6 bases). In germline, CDR1 is MNHNY, CDR2 SVGAGI (reference sequence). Trimming shortened V by 8 bases and J by 0 bases, and 14 bases separated the two germline ends. The CDR3 has 14 residues. CDR3 in DNA: TGTGCCAGCGGAATGACTAGATTCTCCTACGAGCAGTACGTC. This encodes CASGMTRFSYEQYV.

The J gene is TRBJ1-2, the V gene TRBV15; 7 bases are a match to TRBD1. CDR1 is LNHNV and CDR2 is YYDKDF in the germline V gene (reference sequence). The CDR3 contains 14 residues. J lost 5 bases, V lost 5 bases, and 8 bases had no gene match. The CDR3 region is CATSRDSYQYGYTF. The CDR3 DNA sequence: TGTGCCACCAGCCGGGACAGCTACCAATATGGCTACACCTTC.

V and J are TRBV6-5 and TRBJ2-5; D possibly uses TRBD1 or TRBD2 (5 bases each). V was trimmed by 6 bases and J by 1 base, leaving 9 bases between them. Germline V gene sequence: CDR1 MNHEY, CDR2 SVGAGI. This CDR3 region has 13 residues. DNA for the CDR3: TGTGCCAGCAGAGTGGGGGTCCAAGAGACCCAGTACTTC. It is translated as CASRVGVQETQYF.

This clone was counted at least ten times. V gene TRBV19 combines with J gene TRBJ1-1; D might be TRBD1 (5 bases). Trimming removed 2 bases from V and 0 bases from J, with 10 bases in between. Germline lookup yields CDR1 LNHDA and CDR2 SQIVND (reference sequence). The CDR3 consists of 15 residues. The CDR3: CASSIQGLMNTEAFF. In DNA form, the CDR3 reads TGTGCCAGTAGTATACAGGGTCTGATGAACACTGAAGCTTTCTTT.

This clone was detected only a few times. This chain joins TRBV10-3 and TRBJ2-7; 11 bases match TRBD2. The CDR3 totals 15 residues. V shed 4 bases and J 4 bases; nucleotides not matched to a gene: 6. Germline V lookup: CDR1 ENHRY, CDR2 SYGVKD. CDR3 sequence: CAISVAGGPDYEQYV. The CDR3 DNA sequence: TGTGCCATCAGTGTAGCGGGAGGGCCAGATTACGAGCAGTACGTC.

This clone was observed a few times. This chain joins TRBV7-6 and TRBJ2-1; D is unclear. This CDR3 contains 18 residues. V was clipped by 5 bases and J by 0 bases, with 20 bases between them. In germline, CDR1 is SGHVS, CDR2 FNYEAQ. CDR3 nucleotides: TGTGCCAGCAGCACAACGCCCGTGGGCCCGAGCTCCTACAATGAGCAGTTCTTC. Protein sequence: CASSTTPVGPSSYNEQFF.

This clone has more than one count but fewer than ten. The chain has TRBV9 and TRBJ1-1; 7 bases are shared with TRBD1. After removal of 3 bases from V and 7 bases from J, the junction contained 6 bases not matched to a gene. The CDR3 length is 13 residues. Germline-derived CDR1 and CDR2 are SGDLS and YYNGEE. The CDR3 loop is CASSAGQGVEAFF. The CDR3 DNA follows: TGTGCCAGCAGCGCCGGGCAGGGGGTTGAAGCTTTCTTT. Based on the CDR3 plus reference TRBV9 and TRBJ1-1, the full variable domain is DSGVTQTPKHLITATGQRVTLRCSPRSGDLSVYWYQQSLDQGLQFLIQYYNGEERAKGNILERFSAQQFPDLHSELNLSSLELGDSALYFCASSAGQGVEAFFGQGTRLTVV.